The 22 T cell receptor beta chains reported below all come from one sample, sequenced in a study of T cells in Graves' hyperthyroidism and ophthalmopathy. The CDR3 regions of TCR beta were amplified from RNA transcripts. The study used the HTBI primer set for a first-round RT-PCR of the TCR CDR3. One entry per CDR3 protein, called by TCRdb with MiXCR from the multiplex PCR reads. This table holds 150,000 to 200,000 distinct CDR3 sequences, about 9.4% found once. Sequenced sample: blood. The receptors derive from a woman in her late teens or twenties with Graves' hyperthyroidism that later progressed to Graves' ophthalmopathy.

V gene TRBV11-2 combines with J gene TRBJ2-3; D possibly corresponds to TRBD2 (6 bases). The CDR3 spans 15 residues. Trimming pared 5 bases from V and 2 bases from J, leaving 14 bases between. In germline, CDR1 is SGHAT, CDR2 FQNNGV. The CDR3 reads CASSAGTQPTDTQYF. In DNA form, the CDR3 reads TGTGCCAGCAGCGCCGGGACTCAACCCACAGATACGCAGTATTTT.

This clonotype showed up many times. The chain links TRBV2 to TRBJ2-1; 7 bases map to TRBD1. V trimming: 7 bases; J trimming: 6 bases; junction bases outside the gene matches: 3. The CDR3 extends over 12 amino acids. Germline V gene data show CDR1 as SNHLY and CDR2 as FYNNEI. CDR3 bases: TGTGCCAGCACCTGGACAGGCAATGAGCAGTTCTTC. It encodes CASTWTGNEQFF.

This clonotype showed up many times. This chain connects TRBV7-2 to TRBJ2-7; the match to TRBD1 covers 7 bases. Germline CDR1 SGHTA, CDR2 FQGNSA. The CDR3 is 14 residues long. Losses at the gene ends were 5 bases for V and 3 bases for J; bases not matched to a gene: 7. The CDR3 sequence: CASSVMDRNYEQYF. Written as DNA, the CDR3 is TGTGCCAGCAGCGTAATGGACAGGAACTACGAGCAGTACTTC.

With regard to this clonotype: A much larger clone sits a single nucleotide away, making a read error possible. The chain couples TRBV20-1 to TRBJ2-5, with a tentative D call TRBD1 (6 bases). Germline loops: CDR1 DFQATT, CDR2 SNEGSKA (reference sequence). CDR3 length: 13 residues. DNA of the CDR3: TGCAGTGCTACCCAGGGGACCCAAGAGCCCCAGTACTTC. It yields the protein CSATQGTQEPQYF.

This clonotype was seen at least ten times. The chain joins TRBV6-6 to TRBJ2-5; 14 nucleotides match TRBD2. The CDR3 contains 16 residues. J gave up 5 bases and V 2 bases, and 4 bases lay outside the gene matches. Germline V CDR1 and CDR2: MNHNY, SVGAGI (reference sequence). The CDR3 region has the DNA TGTGCCAGCAGTTACGGGACTAGCGGGAGAGTGGAGACCCAGTACTTC. As protein: CASSYGTSGRVETQYF.

At least ten counts were recorded for this clonotype. The chain recombines TRBV14 with TRBJ1-4; perhaps TRBD1 as D (5 bases). Trimming stripped 4 bases from V and 5 bases from J, with 14 bases between. The CDR3 is 15 amino acids. The germline CDR1 and CDR2 sequences are SGHDN and FVKESK. The CDR3 is CASSRVMGENEKLFF. The CDR3 nucleotides are TGTGCCAGCAGCCGAGTTATGGGGGAGAATGAAAAACTGTTTTTT.

This clonotype showed up many times. The J gene is TRBJ1-1, the V gene TRBV19; 7 positions agree with TRBD1. After removal of 7 bases from V and 3 bases from J, the junction contained 8 bases not matched to a gene. CDR1 is LNHDA, CDR2 SQIVND, per germline (reference sequence). The CDR3 spans 14 residues. This CDR3 reads CASTATGAHTEAFF. CDR3 in DNA: TGTGCCAGTACCGCCACAGGGGCTCACACTGAAGCTTTCTTT.

This clonotype was observed many times. The J gene is TRBJ2-1, the V gene TRBV6-1, with 13 bases fitting TRBD2. The CDR3 length is 16 residues. Germline V gene sequence: CDR1 MNHNS, CDR2 SASEGT. V trimming: 2 bases; J trimming: 9 bases; junction bases outside the gene matches: 7. CDR3 loop: CASSENWTSGRAEQFF. The DNA of the CDR3 is TGTGCCAGCAGTGAAAACTGGACTAGCGGGAGAGCTGAGCAGTTCTTC.

This clonotype was counted at least ten times. This chain links TRBV9 with TRBJ2-7; 10 bases are shared with TRBD1. J gave up 2 bases and V 5 bases, and 13 bases lay outside the gene matches. This CDR3 has 17 amino acids. Per germline, CDR1 SGDLS and CDR2 YYNGEE. In DNA, the CDR3 is TGTGCCAGCAGTCCCGGGACAGGGGACCTCGGAACCTACGAGCAGTACTTC. Amino acids: CASSPGTGDLGTYEQYF.

This chain connects TRBV5-5 to TRBJ2-6; D not certain. Trimming shortened V by 4 bases and J by 3 bases, and 14 bases separated the two germline ends. From germline, CDR1 is SGHKS and CDR2 YYEKEE (reference sequence). This CDR3 contains 16 residues. DNA of the CDR3: TGTGCCAGCAGCCTGCAAGGACGGGTTGGGGCCAACGTCCTGACTTTC. This sequence encodes CASSLQGRVGANVLTF. The full variable domain, in which reference TRBV5-5 and TRBJ2-6 provide the parts outside the CDR3, is DAGVTQSPTHLIKTRGQQVTLRCSPISGHKSVSWYQQVLGQGPQFIFQYYEKEERGRGNFPDRFSARQFPNYSSELNVNALLLGDSALYLCASSLQGRVGANVLTFGAGSRLTVL.

Ten or more counts support this clonotype. The rearrangement links TRBV3-1 to TRBJ1-6; a possible D gene is TRBD1 (5 bases). V lost 7 bases, J lost 7 bases, and 14 bases lay in between. Germline CDR1 LGHDT, CDR2 YNNKEL (reference sequence). This CDR3 is built from 14 residues. The CDR3 DNA reads as TGTGCCAGCAACCCCGGGGGGTGGAATTCACCCCTCCACTTT. This gives the protein CASNPGGWNSPLHF. Full variable domain (rest looked up from reference TRBV3-1 and TRBJ1-6): DTAVSQTPKYLVTQMGNDKSIKCEQNLGHDTMYWYKQDSKKFLKIMFSYNNKELIINETVPNRFSPKSPDKAHLNLHINSLELGDSAVYFCASNPGGWNSPLHFGNGTRLTVT.

This clonotype was seen a few times. The CDR3 spells CASSPHLTWREKLFF. DNA of the CDR3: TGTGCCAGCAGCCCCCATCTGACCTGGAGGGAAAAACTGTTTTTT. The gene calls are TRBV11-3 and TRBJ1-4, with no clear D. V lost 5 bases, J lost 8 bases, and 18 bases lay in between. The germline gives CDR1 SGHNT, CDR2 YENEEA. CDR3 size: 15 residues.

This clonotype was seen more than once but under ten times. The chain joins TRBV5-6 to TRBJ2-5; 9 nucleotides match TRBD1. The junction had 12 bases not matched to a gene; V was cut back by 2 bases and J by 7 bases. This CDR3 is built from 16 residues. Germline lookup yields CDR1 SGHDT and CDR2 YYEEEE. The CDR3 loop reads CASSFGGPGQGMTQYF. The CDR3 DNA follows: TGTGCCAGCAGCTTTGGGGGGCCGGGACAGGGAATGACCCAGTACTTC.

This clonotype has at least ten counts. The J gene is TRBJ1-6, the V gene TRBV27, with TRBD1 matching over 9 bases. CDR1 and CDR2 (germline): MNHEY, SMNVEV (reference sequence). Unmatched junction bases numbered 11, after V lost 3 bases and J lost 8 bases. This CDR3 is built from 17 residues. CDR3 nucleotide sequence: TGTGCCAGCAGTTTCCACGATACAGGGGGCGGGTATTCACCCCTCCACTTT. It encodes CASSFHDTGGGYSPLHF.

Ten or more counts support this clonotype. The gene calls are TRBV15 and TRBJ1-6; 12 bases line up with TRBD1. The V segment lost 5 bases and the J segment 6 bases; nucleotides outside the gene matches: 5. The CDR3 length is 16 residues. CDR1 LNHNV and CDR2 YYDKDF come from the germline V gene (reference sequence). The CDR3 DNA sequence: TGTGCCACCAGCGCTGGGACAGGGGGCGGTAATTCACCCCTCCACTTT. Its translation is CATSAGTGGGNSPLHF.

The rearrangement links TRBV6-1 to TRBJ1-3; 10 bases are a match to TRBD1. V gave up 4 bases and J gave up 4 bases; unmatched junction bases: 4. CDR3 length equals 15 residues. The germline CDR1 and CDR2 sequences are MNHNS and SASEGT. In nucleotides, the CDR3 is TGTGCCAGCAGTGCAGTGACAGGGGGCGGAAACACCATATATTTT. Its translation is CASSAVTGGGNTIYF.

This clonotype was seen ten or more times. The chain couples TRBV19 to TRBJ2-1; the match to TRBD1 covers 7 bases. The trim removed 5 bases at V and 2 bases at J, leaving 3 bases unmatched. Germline values: CDR1 LNHDA, CDR2 SQIVND (reference sequence). The CDR3 loop spans 14 amino acids. The CDR3 DNA reads TGTGCCAGTAGTCACAGGGGAACCTACAATGAGCAGTTCTTC. This translates into CASSHRGTYNEQFF.

This clonotype was found many times. This rearrangement joins TRBV5-6 to TRBJ1-2; unclear D gene. This CDR3 comprises 12 residues. The germline V and J ends were trimmed by 4 bases and 6 bases, with 10 bases remaining between them. Germline CDR1 SGHDT, CDR2 YYEEEE. The CDR3 bases are TGTGCCAGCAGCCGTTCCCTGAATGGCTACACCTTC. Its translation: CASSRSLNGYTF. Full variable domain (outside the CDR3, taken from reference TRBV5-6 and TRBJ1-2): DAGVTQSPTHLIKTRGQQVTLRCSPKSGHDTVSWYQQALGQGPQFIFQYYEEEERQRGNFPDRFSGHQFPNYSSELNVNALLLGDSALYLCASSRSLNGYTFGSGTRLTVV.

This clonotype was seen many times. V and J are TRBV11-2 and TRBJ1-4; D perhaps matches TRBD1 (5 bases). V lost 5 bases and J 8 bases, leaving 15 bases between the germline ends. CDR1 is SGHAT, CDR2 FQNNGV, per germline. The CDR3 runs to 14 residues. CDR3 DNA: TGTGCCAGCAGCCCAACCAGGGTCGGGGAAAAACTGTTTTTT. Its protein product is CASSPTRVGEKLFF. Complete variable domain (other parts from reference TRBV11-2 and TRBJ1-4): EAGVAQSPRYKIIEKRQSVAFWCNPISGHATLYWYQQILGQGPKLLIQFQNNGVVDDSQLPKDRFSAERLKGVDSTLKIQPAKLEDSAVYLCASSPTRVGEKLFFGSGTQLSVL.

This rearrangement joins TRBV6-9 to TRBJ2-3; no definite D call. Trimming removed 3 bases at V and 4 bases at J, with 8 bases between. Germline CDR1 reads MNHGY; CDR2 reads SVAAGI. CDR3 length equals 13 residues. CDR3: CASSYLTSDTQYF. CDR3 DNA: TGTGCCAGCAGTTACCTCACTTCAGATACGCAGTATTTT.

This clonotype appeared many times. The chain is built from TRBV7-9 and TRBJ1-5; D is undetermined. Germline V gene data show CDR1 as SEHNR and CDR2 as FQNEAQ (reference sequence). The CDR3 runs to 15 residues. Trimming left V 1 base short and J 5 bases short, with 12 bases between. The chain's CDR3 is CASSLDGPGYQPQHF. The CDR3 bases are TGTGCCAGCAGCTTAGATGGGCCGGGATATCAGCCCCAGCATTTT. The entire variable domain, with the rest obtained from reference TRBV7-9 and TRBJ1-5, is as follows: DTGVSQNPRHKITKRGQNVTFRCDPISEHNRLYWYRQTLGQGPEFLTYFQNEAQLEKSRLLSDRFSAERPKGSFSTLEIQRTEQGDSAMYLCASSLDGPGYQPQHFGDGTRLSIL.

A few counts support this clonotype. The chain combines TRBV4-2 with TRBJ2-2; 11 bases match TRBD2. This CDR3 comprises 15 residues. Germline V lookup: CDR1 LGHNA, CDR2 YNFKEQ. V was pared by 4 bases and J by 3 bases, with 1 base of the junction left unmatched. Here the CDR3 reads CASSPLAGDTGELFF. As DNA, the CDR3 is TGTGCCAGCAGCCCACTAGCGGGGGACACCGGGGAGCTGTTTTTT.